This T cell receptor (beta chain) is from a study of cytomegalovirus exposure and HLA in healthy donors. Across the whole study: The approximately 120 million unique TCR beta sequences, from approximately 170 million T cells, were found by an earlier analysis. Approximately 77 million unique TCRs from HLA-typed donors were held in an early release of data.

The study, taken as a whole, reports: Previous analysis showed most TCR beta V segments were productive about 87% or about 30% of the time.

60 Vbeta and 13 Jbeta primers were used in PCR. The method was immunoSEQ multiplex PCR; TCRdb's version includes in-frame clones alone and lacks a portion of them. The table shows under 150,000 clones, with roughly 8.8% occurring only once. CDR1 SNHLY and CDR2 FYNNEI come from the germline V gene. The junction had 13 bases not matched to a gene; V was cut back by 8 bases and J by 4 bases. The CDR3 loop spans 15 amino acids. Remarks on this clone: Its specificity is not known.

The TCR sequence derives from a woman aged 40 to 49 in good health and CMV-seropositive. The sequenced sample was PBMCs. This sequence joins TRBV2 and TRBJ1-1, with 7 bases lining up with TRBD1. CDR3 loop: CASLVGGTALTEAFF. The CDR3 region has the DNA TGTGCCAGCCTCGTAGGGGGGACAGCCCTCACTGAAGCTTTCTTT.